A single sample is the source of the 18 T cell receptor beta chains below, sequenced in a study of blood T cell repertoires in COVID-19. The assay was immunoSEQ multiplex PCR, and TCRdb's table has in-frame clones only and misses some. The data contain 40,000 to 50,000 clones, 80% to 90% of them singletons. Sequenced input: peripheral blood. The receptors were gathered from a human donor in a cohort sampled during active COVID-19.

The V call is TRBV7-2, the J call TRBJ2-2; D remains unclear. Germline CDR1 SGHTA, CDR2 FQGNSA. V was pared by 8 bases and J by 0 bases, with 13 bases between. This CDR3 is built from 15 residues. The DNA of the CDR3 is TGTGCCAGCTCCCCTCTGGGCTCGAACACCGGGGAGCTGTTTTTT. It yields the protein CASSPLGSNTGELFF.

The genes are TRBV9 and TRBJ1-5; D is unclear. Trimming removed 1 base at V and 1 base at J, with 9 bases between. The CDR3 loop spans 15 amino acids. CDR1 and CDR2 from the germline V gene are SGDLS and YYNGEE. CDR3 nucleotide sequence: TGTGCCAGCAGCGTATCGGAGGAGAGCAATCAGCCCCAGCATTTT. Its translation: CASSVSEESNQPQHF.

V usage is TRBV7-9 and J usage is TRBJ2-7, with D tentatively TRBD2 (5 bases). Trimming removed 0 bases at V and 4 bases at J, with 7 bases between. The CDR3 extends over 13 amino acids. Germline V CDR1 and CDR2: SEHNR, FQNEAQ (reference sequence). CDR3 in amino acids: CASSLAGSYEQYF. CDR3 in DNA: TGTGCCAGCAGCTTAGCGGGGAGTTACGAGCAGTACTTC.

The chain has TRBV15 and TRBJ1-2; no firm D call. Trimming took 0 bases from V and 5 from J, leaving 4 bases between them. The CDR3 is 12 residues long. Germline-derived CDR1 and CDR2 are LNHNV and YYDKDF (reference sequence). The CDR3 spells CATSRDRYGYTF. The DNA for the CDR3 is TGTGCCACCAGCAGAGATAGATATGGCTACACCTTC.

V usage is TRBV7-2 and J usage is TRBJ1-2, with 9 bases matching TRBD1. V lost 2 bases to trimming and J lost 6 bases; unmatched junction nucleotides: 7. There are 15 residues in the CDR3. Germline V CDR1 and CDR2: SGHTA, FQGNSA. CDR3 DNA sequence: TGTGCCAGCAGCTTACAGGACAGGGGAGGAAATGGCTACACCTTC. Encoded protein: CASSLQDRGGNGYTF.

This chain connects TRBV18 to TRBJ1-4; 10 nucleotides line up with TRBD1. Per germline, CDR1 KGHSH and CDR2 LQKENI. This CDR3 region has 15 residues. V lost 4 bases, J lost 8 bases, and 7 bases stayed unmatched. For the CDR3, the DNA is TGTGCCAGCTCACGGGGCGGGACAGGGGACGAAAAACTGTTTTTT. This sequence encodes CASSRGGTGDEKLFF.

The chain recombines TRBV7-2 with TRBJ2-1; 13 bases line up with TRBD2. The V and J ends lost 5 bases and 1 base, in that order; junction bases with no gene match: 11. Germline CDR1 reads SGHTA; CDR2 reads FQGNSA. This CDR3 has 19 amino acids. As DNA, the CDR3 is TGTGCCAGCAGCCATCCCGGCACTAGCGGGAGGGAGTCCTACAATGAGCAGTTCTTC. Amino acids: CASSHPGTSGRESYNEQFF.

The V call is TRBV6-5, the J call TRBJ1-1; D perhaps matches TRBD1 (5 bases). This CDR3 has 14 amino acids. Deletions cut 6 bases from V and 0 bases from J, with 11 bases between. The germline gives CDR1 MNHEY, CDR2 SVGAGI. CDR3 bases: TGTGCCAGCAGCGAGACAGAGATGAACACTGAAGCTTTCTTT. This translates into CASSETEMNTEAFF.

The V call is TRBV10-3, the J call TRBJ2-5, with D unresolved. The germline V gene encodes CDR1 ENHRY and CDR2 SYGVKD. The V gene lost 4 bases and the J gene lost 2 bases, with 8 bases spanning the gap. The CDR3 runs 13 residues. The CDR3 is CAISGSGQETQYF. Written as DNA, the CDR3 is TGTGCCATCAGTGGTTCGGGTCAAGAGACCCAGTACTTC.

This clone was counted once. This chain links TRBV19 with TRBJ2-3; 10 positions agree with TRBD1. Germline-derived CDR1 and CDR2 are LNHDA and SQIVND (reference sequence). The CDR3 is 14 amino acids. Germline trimming cut 6 bases from V and 6 bases from J; bases unmatched to any gene: 6. The CDR3 reads CASRTTGGKDTQYF. For the CDR3, the DNA is TGTGCCAGTAGGACGACAGGGGGCAAGGATACGCAGTATTTT.

The rearrangement uses TRBV15 and TRBJ2-1; 13 bases map to TRBD2. The CDR3 is 15 residues long. After removal of 5 bases from V and 11 bases from J, the junction contained 9 bases not matched to a gene. Germline V CDR1 and CDR2: LNHNV, YYDKDF (reference sequence). The DNA for the CDR3 is TGTGCCACCAGCCCCCGGACTAGCGGGAGTCGGCAGCAGTTCTTC. It yields the protein CATSPRTSGSRQQFF.

The chain is built from TRBV30 and TRBJ1-1, with 9 bases fitting TRBD1. Trimming took 0 bases from V and 4 from J; bases not matched to a gene: 3. CDR1 GTSNPN and CDR2 SVGIG come from the germline V gene (reference sequence). The CDR3 runs to 14 residues. The CDR3 nucleotides read TGTGCCTGGAGTGTCTGGGACAGGGTCACTGAAGCTTTCTTT. Protein: CAWSVWDRVTEAFF.

CDR3 loop: CARGRAGNSYEQYF. DNA for the CDR3: TGTGCCAGAGGGCGGGCAGGTAACTCCTACGAGCAGTACTTC. The rearrangement links TRBV2 to TRBJ2-7, with TRBD2 as a possible D gene (5 bases). The length of the CDR3 is 14 residues. With 9 bases removed from V and 0 bases from J, the gap between germline ends came to 15 bases. CDR1 is SNHLY and CDR2 is FYNNEI in the germline V gene. The full variable domain, in which reference TRBV2 and TRBJ2-7 provide the parts outside the CDR3, is EPEVTQTPSHQVTQMGQEVILRCVPISNHLYFYWYRQILGQKVEFLVSFYNNEISEKSEIFDDQFSVERPDGSNFTLKIRSTKLEDSAMYFCARGRAGNSYEQYFGPGTRLTVT.

This clone was counted a single time. This rearrangement joins TRBV6-5 to TRBJ1-4, with D possibly being TRBD1 (6 bases). V was trimmed by 5 bases and J by 8 bases, leaving 15 bases between them. The germline CDR1 and CDR2 sequences are MNHEY and SVGAGI. The CDR3 has 14 amino acids. CDR3 bases: TGTGCCAGCAGTCCACAGGGTGGGGTGGAAAAACTGTTTTTT. Translation gives CASSPQGGVEKLFF.

The rearrangement links TRBV13 to TRBJ1-2; D remains unclear. The V end was cut by 5 bases, the J end by 8 bases, with 21 bases between. Germline values: CDR1 PRHDT, CDR2 FYEKMQ (reference sequence). This CDR3 is 15 amino acids long. The CDR3 reads CASSLSGVLGEGYTF. As DNA, the CDR3 is TGTGCCAGCAGCCTGAGTGGGGTCCTGGGAGAAGGCTACACCTTC.

This clone appeared a single time. This chain links TRBV27 with TRBJ1-2; 10 nucleotides match TRBD1. The CDR3 is made up of 13 amino acids. The germline V gene encodes CDR1 MNHEY and CDR2 SMNVEV (reference sequence). Trimming removed 5 bases from V and 4 bases from J; junction bases left unmatched: 1. The CDR3 sequence is CASSRTGGYGYTF. The CDR3 nucleotides read TGTGCCAGCAGTAGGACAGGGGGCTATGGCTACACCTTC.

The J gene is TRBJ2-3, the V gene TRBV4-3; D may be TRBD2 (5 bases). The germline V and J ends were trimmed by 1 base and 4 bases, with 15 bases remaining between them. The CDR3 contains 16 residues. In germline, CDR1 is LGHNA, CDR2 YSLEER. The CDR3 DNA follows: TGCGCCAGCAGCCAAGTACCGGGGAAGGTTTCAGATACGCAGTATTTT. Its protein product is CASSQVPGKVSDTQYF.

This clone was detected only once. This chain links TRBV27 with TRBJ2-7; 7 bases line up with TRBD1. J was trimmed by 2 bases and V by 0 bases; bases with no gene match: 7. The germline V gene encodes CDR1 MNHEY and CDR2 SMNVEV (reference sequence). The CDR3 consists of 16 residues. Here the CDR3 reads CASSLSFGTAPYEQYF. For the CDR3, the DNA is TGTGCCAGCAGTTTATCGTTCGGGACAGCTCCCTACGAGCAGTACTTC.